This T cell receptor (beta chain) was captured in a study of beta chain features in type 1 diabetes. On the study more broadly: Comparable age, gender and cell yields were observed in patients relative to healthy donors. Sorted cells numbering approximately 110,000,000 were examined across all samples. Study-wide findings and caveats: TCRB CDR3s from Type 1 diabetes patients were moderately but significantly shorter in all four CD4+ subsets. Compared with healthy donors, patients appeared to share more similar naive, central memory and regulatory TCRB repertoires. Whether HLA type influences TCRB rearrangement remained unresolved here.

The investigators reverse transcribed all of the isolated RNA, so they sequenced expressed TCRB transcripts. Assay used: immunoSEQ multiplex PCR; TCRdb lists only in-frame clones, some missing. The data show under 300,000 clones, roughly 20% seen once. This clone was counted a few times. Its antigen is unknown. J was trimmed by 4 bases and V by 11 bases; bases with no gene match: 9. This CDR3 comprises 13 residues. CDR1 is ENHRY, CDR2 SYGVKD, per germline. The chain joins TRBV10-3 to TRBJ2-5, with 8 positions matching TRBD2. This sequence originates from a woman in her forties with type 1 diabetes. Input material: naive CD4+ T cells from blood. The CDR3 nucleotides read TGTGCCCTCGGGGGGGAAGGAGGAGAGACCCAGTACTTC. Translated: CALGGEGGETQYF.